This passage covers 23 T cell receptor beta chains from one sample sequenced in a study of cytomegalovirus exposure and HLA in healthy donors. Only in-frame clones appear in the TCRdb table, and some are missing; sequencing was by immunoSEQ multiplex PCR. This repertoire shows roughly 150,000 clones, around 92% found once; its top ten account for about 9.3%. Sequencing input: PBMCs. The receptors were sampled from a woman in her late teens or twenties in good health and CMV-seropositive.

The V call is TRBV2, the J call TRBJ2-1; perhaps TRBD2 as D (5 bases). Germline values: CDR1 SNHLY, CDR2 FYNNEI. The CDR3 extends over 13 amino acids. The V and J ends lost 3 bases and 8 bases respectively, with 11 bases between them. Written as DNA, the CDR3 is TGTGCCAGCAGTGATTCAGCGGCGTATGAGCAGTTCTTC. Its protein product is CASSDSAAYEQFF.

The genes are TRBV28 and TRBJ2-7; D may be TRBD2 (6 bases). V was pared by 5 bases and J by 3 bases, with 14 bases between. Germline V lookup: CDR1 MDHEN, CDR2 SYDVKM. This CDR3 is built from 14 residues. DNA of the CDR3: TGTGCCAGCAGTCAGGCGGGACGGCTCTACGAGCAGTACTTC. Protein: CASSQAGRLYEQYF.

The rearrangement uses TRBV19 and TRBJ2-7; D perhaps matches TRBD1 (5 bases). Germline-derived CDR1 and CDR2 are LNHDA and SQIVND (reference sequence). CDR3 length: 12 residues. V was cut by 10 bases and J by 5 bases, with 15 bases left in between. The CDR3 spells CATTDMGNEQYF. In DNA, the CDR3 is TGTGCCACTACGGACATGGGAAACGAGCAGTACTTC.

V is TRBV6-1 and J is TRBJ1-4; no definite D call. The ends were cut back, 2 bases at V and 0 bases at J, with 13 bases in the middle. CDR3 size: 17 residues. The germline gives CDR1 MNHNS, CDR2 SASEGT. The CDR3 is CASSEREVTATNEKLFF. The CDR3 coding sequence is TGTGCCAGCAGTGAACGGGAGGTTACAGCAACTAATGAAAAACTGTTTTTT.

This chain connects TRBV30 to TRBJ2-2, with D perhaps matching TRBD2 (5 bases). V lost 2 bases and J lost 3, with 7 bases in between. Germline lookup yields CDR1 GTSNPN and CDR2 SVGIG (reference sequence). The CDR3 covers 13 residues. The CDR3 nucleotides read TGTGCCTGGAGTCGAGGGTACACCGGGGAGCTGTTTTTT. Encoded protein: CAWSRGYTGELFF.

The gene calls are TRBV6-5 and TRBJ2-7, with 8 bases that match TRBD2. The length of the CDR3 is 13 residues. Germline V lookup: CDR1 MNHEY, CDR2 SVGAGI. Unmatched junction bases numbered 5, after V lost 5 bases and J lost 5 bases. This CDR3 is CASSPAGVNEQYF. The DNA of the CDR3 is TGTGCCAGCAGTCCAGCGGGAGTCAACGAGCAGTACTTC.

A single count supports this clone. The chain joins TRBV7-9 to TRBJ2-7; 12 bases agree with TRBD2. CDR3 length equals 16 residues. With V trimmed by 5 bases and J by 3 bases, 8 bases remained unmatched. Germline CDR1 and CDR2: SEHNR and FQNEAQ (reference sequence). CDR3 nucleotides: TGTGCCAGCAGCATAACAAGGACTAGCGGGAACTACGAGCAGTACTTC. It codes for CASSITRTSGNYEQYF.

This chain links TRBV27 with TRBJ2-1, with 8 bases identical to TRBD2. The CDR3 runs to 15 residues. The junction had 5 bases not matched to a gene; V was cut back by 6 bases and J by 1 base. Per the germline V gene, CDR1 is MNHEY and CDR2 is SMNVEV (reference sequence). DNA for the CDR3: TGTGCCAGCAGCACTAGCGGTCAATCCTACAATGAGCAGTTCTTC. Its translation: CASSTSGQSYNEQFF.

The genes are TRBV5-8 and TRBJ1-1; 7 bases align to TRBD1. V gave up 4 bases and J gave up 4 bases; unmatched junction bases: 7. The V gene's germline CDR1 is SGHTS and CDR2 YDEGEE. CDR3 length equals 14 residues. The CDR3 sequence: CASSPWTGLTEAFF. In nucleotides, the CDR3 is TGTGCCAGCAGCCCGTGGACAGGACTCACTGAAGCTTTCTTT. Full variable domain (remainder filled in from reference TRBV5-8 and TRBJ1-1): EAGVTQSPTHLIKTRGQQATLRCSPISGHTSVYWYQQALGLGLQFLLWYDEGEERNRGNFPPRFSGRQFPNYSSELNVNALELEDSALYLCASSPWTGLTEAFFGQGTRLTVV.

V is TRBV18 and J is TRBJ2-5, with TRBD2 matching over 12 bases. From germline, CDR1 is KGHSH and CDR2 LQKENI. The CDR3 is made up of 17 amino acids. J lost 0 bases, V lost 2 bases, and 4 bases had no gene match. CDR3 loop: CASSPGLAGLYQETQYF. As DNA, the CDR3 is TGTGCCAGCTCACCAGGACTAGCGGGACTGTACCAAGAGACCCAGTACTTC. Together with reference TRBV18 and TRBJ2-5, the CDR3 gives the full variable domain: NAGVMQNPRHLVRRRGQEARLRCSPMKGHSHVYWYRQLPEEGLKFMVYLQKENIIDESGMPKERFSAEFPKEGPSILRIQQVVRGDSAAYFCASSPGLAGLYQETQYFGPGTRLLVL.

The chain uses TRBV2 and TRBJ2-6; D gene uncertain. This CDR3 is built from 15 residues. V lost 4 bases and J lost 2, with 9 bases in between. Per germline, CDR1 SNHLY and CDR2 FYNNEI. The CDR3 bases are TGTGCCAGCAGTGTGGGCCAGGCTGGGGCCAACGTCCTGACTTTC. This sequence encodes CASSVGQAGANVLTF.

This chain connects TRBV5-3 to TRBJ1-5; D unclear. TRBV5-3 is designated an ORF whose function remains uncertain. The V end lost 0 bases, the J end lost 3 bases, and 13 bases lay between the germline ends. The length of the CDR3 is 16 residues. CDR3: CARSLGREKDNQPQHF. CDR3 in DNA: TGTGCCAGAAGCTTGGGAAGGGAGAAGGACAATCAGCCCCAGCATTTT.

This clone was counted a few times. The rearrangement uses TRBV18 and TRBJ2-5, with TRBD2 as a possible D gene (7 bases). Trimming stripped 2 bases from V and 1 base from J, with 8 bases between. The germline CDR1 and CDR2 sequences are KGHSH and LQKENI. The CDR3 extends over 14 amino acids. CDR3 in amino acids: CASSPGGAQETQYF. DNA of the CDR3: TGTGCCAGCTCACCAGGGGGGGCCCAAGAGACCCAGTACTTC.

The chain has TRBV11-2 and TRBJ2-7; possible D gene TRBD2, 5 bases. V was clipped by 3 bases and J by 5 bases, with 14 bases between them. This CDR3 spans 14 amino acids. The germline CDR1 and CDR2 sequences are SGHAT and FQNNGV. The CDR3, as DNA: TGTGCCAGCAGCTTCGTAACGGGAAGGGACGAGCAGTACTTC. It codes for CASSFVTGRDEQYF.

This chain connects TRBV29-1 to TRBJ2-3; D is possibly TRBD2 (6 bases). Trimming stripped 6 bases from V and 4 bases from J, with 17 bases between. Germline loops: CDR1 SQVTM, CDR2 ANQGSEA. The CDR3 loop spans 14 amino acids. This chain's CDR3 is CSVSPGVGADTQYF. The CDR3 DNA sequence: TGCAGCGTGAGCCCGGGAGTTGGAGCAGATACGCAGTATTTT.

The rearrangement links TRBV5-1 to TRBJ2-1; 7 nucleotides line up with TRBD1. The J segment lost 2 bases and the V segment lost 3 bases, leaving 5 bases of the junction unmatched. The germline V gene has CDR1 SGHRS and CDR2 YFSETQ. This CDR3 has 15 residues. CDR3: CASSSGTDTYNEQFF. In DNA form, the CDR3 reads TGCGCCAGCAGCTCCGGGACAGATACCTACAATGAGCAGTTCTTC.

The chain recombines TRBV2 with TRBJ2-2, with 7 nucleotides matching TRBD2. After removal of 6 bases from V and 0 bases from J, the junction contained 4 bases not matched to a gene. Germline V gives CDR1 SNHLY, CDR2 FYNNEI. This CDR3 has 15 amino acids. The CDR3 coding sequence is TGTGCCAGCAGCCGCACTAGCGCGAACACCGGGGAGCTGTTTTTT. Translated: CASSRTSANTGELFF.

The chain joins TRBV2 to TRBJ2-3; TRBD2 agrees at 10 bases. The germline CDR1 and CDR2 sequences are SNHLY and FYNNEI. CDR3 size: 17 residues. Trimming at V came to 1 base and at J to 6 bases, leaving 10 bases not matched to a gene. This CDR3 is CASSEDLAGELGDTQYF. As DNA, the CDR3 is TGTGCCAGCAGTGAAGATCTAGCGGGAGAATTAGGGGATACGCAGTATTTT.

This clone was seen only once. The CDR3 is CASSTTDRTNNEQFF. CDR3 nucleotide sequence: TGTGCCAGCAGCACTACGGACAGGACCAACAATGAGCAGTTCTTC. The rearrangement uses TRBV7-6 and TRBJ2-1, with 7 bases matching TRBD1. This CDR3 contains 15 residues. CDR1 is SGHVS and CDR2 is FNYEAQ in the germline V gene. Germline trimming cut 5 bases from V and 5 bases from J; bases unmatched to any gene: 9.

CDR3 in DNA: TGCGCCAGCAGCTTGTTTCAGGGGGTAGCGGATACGCAGTATTTT. It codes for CASSLFQGVADTQYF. The rearrangement joins TRBV5-1 to TRBJ2-3; 7 nucleotides match TRBD1. The ends lost 1 base at V and 6 bases at J; junction bases unmatched: 8. The CDR3 has 15 amino acids. Germline lookup yields CDR1 SGHRS and CDR2 YFSETQ.

V and J are TRBV27 and TRBJ2-1, with 9 bases identical to TRBD1. With V trimmed by 6 bases and J by 3 bases, 9 bases remained unmatched. Germline CDR1 is MNHEY and CDR2 is SMNVEV (reference sequence). The CDR3 covers 16 residues. CDR3 nucleotides: TGTGCCAGCAGCCCCCCCCGGGACAGGGACTACAATGAGCAGTTCTTC. Its translation is CASSPPRDRDYNEQFF.

The chain joins TRBV9 to TRBJ1-4; 10 nucleotides agree with TRBD1. The germline V gene has CDR1 SGDLS and CDR2 YYNGEE. The CDR3 consists of 16 residues. The ends lost 4 bases at V and 6 bases at J; junction bases unmatched: 9. CDR3 sequence reads: CASSLTSGTGDEKLFF. The CDR3 coding sequence is TGTGCCAGCAGCCTAACCTCCGGGACAGGGGATGAAAAACTGTTTTTT.

The chain has TRBV19 and TRBJ2-2; no reliable D call. Germline CDR1 reads LNHDA; CDR2 reads SQIVND (reference sequence). This CDR3 region has 13 residues. The V gene lost 1 base and the J gene lost 10 bases, with 10 bases spanning the gap. The DNA of the CDR3 is TGTGCCAGTAGTATAGGATGGGCGTTGGAGCTGTTTTTT. Amino acid sequence: CASSIGWALELFF.